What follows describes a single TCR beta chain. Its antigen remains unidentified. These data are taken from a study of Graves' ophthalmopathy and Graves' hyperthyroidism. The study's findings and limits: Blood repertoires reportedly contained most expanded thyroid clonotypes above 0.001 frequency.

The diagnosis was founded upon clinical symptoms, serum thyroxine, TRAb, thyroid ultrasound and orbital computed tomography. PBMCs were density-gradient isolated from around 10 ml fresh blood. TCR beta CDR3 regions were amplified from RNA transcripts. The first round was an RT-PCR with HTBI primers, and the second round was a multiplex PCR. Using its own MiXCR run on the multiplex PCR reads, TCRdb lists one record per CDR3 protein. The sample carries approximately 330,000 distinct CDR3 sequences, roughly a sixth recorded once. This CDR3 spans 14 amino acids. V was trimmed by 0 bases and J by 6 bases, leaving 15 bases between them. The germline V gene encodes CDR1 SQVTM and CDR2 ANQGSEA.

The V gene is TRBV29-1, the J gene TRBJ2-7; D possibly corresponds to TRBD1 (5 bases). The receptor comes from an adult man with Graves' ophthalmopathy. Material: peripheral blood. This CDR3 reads CSVEDPKKGIEQYF. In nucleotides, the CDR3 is TGCAGCGTTGAAGATCCGAAAAAGGGGATCGAGCAGTACTTC.